This is a list of T cell receptor beta chains from one sample in a study of T-cell memory formation after mild COVID-19. TCRdb re-derived calls from the 5' RACE reads in MiXCR, one entry per CDR3 protein. The table lists 150,000 to 200,000 distinct CDR3 sequences, 11% of them singletons. The specimen was PBMCs or a T cell subset sorted from them (not recorded which). The receptor source for this set is a man between 18 and 29 years old who had mild COVID-19 (a few samples of this study predate the infection). Cell type and time point are not known. The CDR3 runs from the conserved cysteine through the conserved F or W. Fields, in order: V gene, CDR3 protein.

V gene: TRBV7-3
CDR3 protein: CASSLRRGMNTEAFF

V gene: TRBV24-1
CDR3 protein: CATSGGTAEDTQYF

V gene: TRBV11-3
CDR3 protein: CASSLLYRGLHYGYTF

V gene: TRBV7-8
CDR3 protein: CASSPTTEADTGELFF

V gene: TRBV7-2
CDR3 protein: CASSSVGVEQFF

V gene: TRBV7-3
CDR3 protein: CASSLGGPGGGNIQYF

V gene: TRBV12-3/TRBV12-4
CDR3 protein: CASTRQSNTGELFF

V gene: TRBV7-9
CDR3 protein: CASSPDRPQPYEQYF

V gene: TRBV20-1
CDR3 protein: CSIGVRGTLIWNGYTF

V gene: TRBV5-1
CDR3 protein: CASSGRQGNTEAFF

V gene: TRBV20-1
CDR3 protein: CSTDVVTGNYGYTF

V gene: TRBV11-2
CDR3 protein: CASSLLPGQGANTEAFF

V gene: TRBV7-3
CDR3 protein: CASSPGGGVDTEAFF

V gene: TRBV7-2
CDR3 protein: CASSFGTAALGPQHF

V gene: TRBV9
CDR3 protein: CASSVAASGGFYEQYF

V gene: TRBV12-3/TRBV12-4
CDR3 protein: CASSHGPRGADTQYF

V gene: TRBV5-1
CDR3 protein: CASSLAYGGHSNQPQHF

V gene: TRBV20-1
CDR3 protein: CSARVGDWYNNSPLHF

V gene: TRBV23-1
CDR3 protein: CASSQSLGQGRPGSYNEQFF

V gene: TRBV6-6
CDR3 protein: CASSYYTQSPGQPQHF

V gene: TRBV3-1
CDR3 protein: CASDRGNRETQYF

V gene: TRBV11-2
CDR3 protein: CASSPLRMNTEAFF

V gene: TRBV5-1
CDR3 protein: CASSLGRQFFSGNTIYF

V gene: TRBV11-2
CDR3 protein: CASSLPGLDASTQYF

V gene: TRBV12-3/TRBV12-4
CDR3 protein: CASRPDRGTTTEAFF

V gene: TRBV6-5
CDR3 protein: CASSPRRTGLNTEAFF

V gene: TRBV4-1
CDR3 protein: CASSPGGGRETQYF

V gene: TRBV12-3/TRBV12-4
CDR3 protein: CASSFLRGGAADTQYF

V gene: TRBV20-1
CDR3 protein: CSARGTGGSYNEQFF

V gene: TRBV15
CDR3 protein: CATSSLMLTDNEQFF

V gene: TRBV6-5
CDR3 protein: CASSSQAGTNQPQHF

V gene: TRBV11-2
CDR3 protein: CASSLDQLVPPFF

V gene: TRBV10-3
CDR3 protein: CAIRVGDNSPLHF

V gene: TRBV7-9
CDR3 protein: CASSLRAGSGETQYF

V gene: TRBV5-1
CDR3 protein: CASSLVLARVDEQFF

V gene: TRBV5-5
CDR3 protein: CASSLTGQGFQKLFF

V gene: TRBV12-3/TRBV12-4
CDR3 protein: CASSSGTSIETQYF

V gene: TRBV7-9
CDR3 protein: CASSRQGEKLFF

V gene: TRBV6-4
CDR3 protein: CASSEAGSGAYNEQFF

V gene: TRBV3-1
CDR3 protein: CASSQERGTSTDTQYF

V gene: TRBV12-3/TRBV12-4
CDR3 protein: CASSLRSSTDTQYF

V gene: TRBV2
CDR3 protein: CASSVAGKSTDTQYF

V gene: TRBV5-1
CDR3 protein: CASSKDRAYEQYF